One and the same sample provided the 13 T cell receptor beta chains below, sequenced in a study of blood T cell repertoires in COVID-19. The method was immunoSEQ multiplex PCR; TCRdb's version includes in-frame clones alone and lacks a portion of them. The sample shows approximately 31,000 clones, around 85% of them seen only once. The sequenced sample was peripheral blood. The receptors were sampled from an elderly man with active COVID-19.

Only one count was recorded for this clone. V is TRBV12-3 or TRBV12-4 and J is TRBJ1-5; TRBD1 aligns across 7 bases. There are 13 residues in the CDR3. Trimming at V came to 5 bases and at J to 4 bases, leaving 2 bases not matched to a gene. CDR3 DNA: TGTGCCAGCAGTCTGACAGGGAATCAGCCCCAGCATTTT. Its protein is CASSLTGNQPQHF.

This chain connects TRBV10-3 to TRBJ2-3, with TRBD2 matching 12 bases. CDR3 length equals 16 residues. Unmatched junction bases numbered 4, after V lost 3 bases and J lost 3 bases. CDR1 and CDR2 (germline): ENHRY, SYGVKD. For the CDR3, the DNA is TGTGCCATCAGTGACGTAACTAGCGGGAGGACAGATACGCAGTATTTT. Translating gives CAISDVTSGRTDTQYF.

The V and J genes are TRBV2 and TRBJ2-3; TRBD2 matches at 9 bases. Germline lookup yields CDR1 SNHLY and CDR2 FYNNEI. This CDR3 has 16 amino acids. J gave up 5 bases and V 8 bases, and 14 bases lay outside the gene matches. CDR3 coding DNA: TGTGCCAGCGGTGTAGGCGGGGGGGCCGGTGTAGATACGCAGTATTTT. Protein: CASGVGGGAGVDTQYF. The full variable domain, rest sourced from reference TRBV2 and TRBJ2-3, is EPEVTQTPSHQVTQMGQEVILRCVPISNHLYFYWYRQILGQKVEFLVSFYNNEISEKSEIFDDQFSVERPDGSNFTLKIRSTKLEDSAMYFCASGVGGGAGVDTQYFGPGTRLTVL.

As concerns this clone: This CDR3 is also generated by other DNA sequences in the sample. This chain connects TRBV7-2 to TRBJ1-2; the D is unclear. With 2 bases removed from V and 2 bases from J, the gap between germline ends came to 9 bases. Germline lookup yields CDR1 SGHTA and CDR2 FQGNSA. The CDR3 has 14 residues. The CDR3 loop is CASSLSRGNYGYTF. The CDR3 DNA follows: TGTGCCAGCAGCTTATCACGCGGAAACTATGGCTACACCTTC.

Points on this clone: The sample holds other DNA sequences that translate to the same CDR3. The chain couples TRBV28 to TRBJ2-7, with 7 bases fitting TRBD1. V lost 4 bases, J lost 4 bases, and 4 bases stayed unmatched. CDR1 MDHEN and CDR2 SYDVKM come from the germline V gene. The CDR3 has 13 residues. The CDR3 region has the DNA TGTGCCAGCAGTTCTGGACAGGTGTACGAGCAGTACTTC. Translated: CASSSGQVYEQYF.

This clone showed up just a few times. This sequence joins TRBV15 and TRBJ1-6; maybe TRBD1 (6 bases). This CDR3 region has 15 residues. Germline CDR1 and CDR2: LNHNV and YYDKDF (reference sequence). Trimming removed 3 bases from V and 3 bases from J, with 9 bases in between. The CDR3 reads CATSRDRSYNSPLHF. The DNA of the CDR3 is TGTGCCACCAGCAGGGACAGAAGCTATAATTCACCCCTCCACTTT.

CDR3 protein: CASSSPSGGAETQYF. The CDR3 nucleotides are TGTGCCAGCAGTTCCCCTAGCGGGGGGGCAGAGACCCAGTACTTC. The J gene is TRBJ2-5, the V gene TRBV27; 12 nucleotides agree with TRBD2. CDR3 length: 15 residues. Germline loops: CDR1 MNHEY, CDR2 SMNVEV (reference sequence). J lost 4 bases, V lost 4 bases, and 4 bases had no gene match.

This clone appeared once. V gene TRBV10-1 combines with J gene TRBJ2-7, with 8 bases identical to TRBD2. Trimming removed 5 bases from V and 6 bases from J; junction bases left unmatched: 3. Germline V lookup: CDR1 WNHNN, CDR2 SYGVQD (reference sequence). There are 12 residues in the CDR3. The CDR3 loop is CASSPGRAEQYF. The DNA of the CDR3 is TGCGCCAGCAGTCCCGGGAGGGCCGAGCAGTACTTC.

The rearrangement joins TRBV5-5 to TRBJ2-3, with 8 bases that match TRBD1. The germline V gene has CDR1 SGHKS and CDR2 YYEKEE (reference sequence). Trimming removed 2 bases from V and 6 bases from J; junction bases left unmatched: 5. There are 14 residues in the CDR3. The CDR3 nucleotides read TGTGCCAGCAGCTTTCGGACAGGGCGGGATACGCAGTATTTT. Encoded protein: CASSFRTGRDTQYF. Drawing the rest from reference TRBV5-5 and TRBJ2-3, the complete variable domain is DAGVTQSPTHLIKTRGQQVTLRCSPISGHKSVSWYQQVLGQGPQFIFQYYEKEERGRGNFPDRFSARQFPNYSSELNVNALLLGDSALYLCASSFRTGRDTQYFGPGTRLTVL.

The chain recombines TRBV3-1 (or the pseudogene TRBV3-2) with TRBJ2-5; 9 nucleotides align to TRBD1. Germline V gives CDR1 LGHDT, CDR2 YNNKEL (reference sequence). The trim removed 3 bases at V and 1 base at J, leaving 6 bases unmatched. This CDR3 is 16 amino acids long. The CDR3 coding sequence is TGTGCCAGCAGCCACCCGGGACAGGGTGGCCAAGAGACCCAGTACTTC. Amino acid sequence: CASSHPGQGGQETQYF.

This clone is medium-sized (0.01 to 0.1%) within its sample. V usage is TRBV9 and J usage is TRBJ2-3; the D gene is possibly TRBD2 (5 bases). V was cut by 4 bases and J by 0 bases, with 12 bases left in between. This CDR3 is 15 amino acids long. CDR1 is SGDLS, CDR2 YYNGEE, per germline. For the CDR3, the DNA is TGTGCCAGCAGCCTGACTATTGCTAGCACAGATACGCAGTATTTT. Its protein is CASSLTIASTDTQYF.

The rearrangement uses TRBV18 and TRBJ1-6; 8 bases fit TRBD1. Germline V gives CDR1 KGHSH, CDR2 LQKENI. CDR3 length: 15 amino acids. V trimming: 6 bases; J trimming: 10 bases; junction bases outside the gene matches: 11. In DNA, the CDR3 is TGTGCCAGCTCGGAGCCAGGGGGCGTCGGGTCACCCCTCCACTTT. As protein: CASSEPGGVGSPLHF.

This chain links TRBV7-3 with TRBJ2-3; 8 nucleotides align to TRBD1. The CDR3 is 15 residues long. V was pared by 5 bases and J by 6 bases, with 10 bases of the junction left unmatched. Germline V gives CDR1 SGHTA, CDR2 FQGTGA. The CDR3 nucleotides are TGTGCCAGCAGCGGACAGGGTTTGACCGGGGATACGCAGTATTTT. This encodes CASSGQGLTGDTQYF.